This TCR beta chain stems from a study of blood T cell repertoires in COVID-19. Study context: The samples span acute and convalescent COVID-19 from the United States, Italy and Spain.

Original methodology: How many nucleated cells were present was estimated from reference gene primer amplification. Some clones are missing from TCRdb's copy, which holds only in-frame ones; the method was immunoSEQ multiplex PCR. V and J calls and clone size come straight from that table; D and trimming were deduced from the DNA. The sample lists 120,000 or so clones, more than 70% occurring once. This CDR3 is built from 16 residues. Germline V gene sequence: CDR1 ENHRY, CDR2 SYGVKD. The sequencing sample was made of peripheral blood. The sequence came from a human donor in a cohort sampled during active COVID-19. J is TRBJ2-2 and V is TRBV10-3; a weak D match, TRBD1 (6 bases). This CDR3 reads CAHRDTRLSNTGELFF. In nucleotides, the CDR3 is TGTGCGCACCGGGACACACGACTCTCGAACACCGGGGAGCTGTTTTTT.